A selection of T cell receptor beta chains follows, all from one sample in a study of blood T cell repertoires in COVID-19. Generated by immunoSEQ multiplex PCR, the TCRdb table keeps only in-frame clones and is missing some. The repertoire holds 87,000 or so clones, under 85% seen once, with roughly 2.2% in the top ten. Source material: peripheral blood. The source is a woman aged 70-85 years with acute or convalescent COVID-19. CDR3s include the opening cysteine and the closing phenylalanine or tryptophan. A D gene is named only where the DNA matches it firmly. Where a row states a size, it is once, few, many or the class of an expanded clone; other rows omit it.

TRBJ2-1	TRBD2	TRBV19	NA	TGTGCCAGTAGCCTCGAGGGACTAGATGAGCAGTTCTTC	CASSLEGLDEQFF
TRBJ2-3	NA	TRBV2	NA	TGTGCCAGCGCCAGGGTCACTAGCACAGATACGCAGTATTTT	CASARVTSTDTQYF
TRBJ1-6	TRBD1	TRBV9	NA	TGTGCCAGCAGCGCACCTTTGGGACAGGGGATCTCTTCACCCCTCCACTTT	CASSAPLGQGISSPLHF
TRBJ1-4	TRBD1	TRBV6-5	NA	TGTGCCAGCAGTTCGACAGGGGCCGATGAAAAACTGTTTTTT	CASSSTGADEKLFF
TRBJ1-5	NA	TRBV19	NA	TGTGCCAGTAGTATTTCAGGGCTAGGCAATCAGCCCCAGCATTTT	CASSISGLGNQPQHF
TRBJ2-1	TRBD1	TRBV9	NA	TGTGCCAGCAGCGTCGGACAGGGGGCTTATGAGCAGTTCTTC	CASSVGQGAYEQFF
TRBJ1-1	NA	TRBV10-3	NA	TGTGCCATCAGCGAGGACCCCGGGGGGGTCACTGAAGCTTTCTTT	CAISEDPGGVTEAFF
TRBJ1-1	NA	TRBV29-1	NA	TGCAGCGTTGAAGATCGAAGCGGCAGGGGTAATAGTGAAGCTTTCTTT	CSVEDRSGRGNSEAFF
TRBJ1-5	NA	TRBV19	once	TGTGCCAGTAGTATATGGAGGGCGCGACAGCCCCAGCATTTT	CASSIWRARQPQHF
TRBJ2-5	NA	TRBV4-1	NA	TGCGCCAGCAGCCAAGTTTCACAGGGTGGGGAGACCCAGTACTTC	CASSQVSQGGETQYF
TRBJ2-4	TRBD1	TRBV2	NA	TGTGCCAGCAGTGACGGACAGGGGGACATTCAGTACTTC	CASSDGQGDIQYF
TRBJ1-4	NA	TRBV18	few	TGTGCCAGCTCACGACAGGCTGGAACTAATGAAAAACTGTTTTTT	CASSRQAGTNEKLFF
TRBJ1-1	NA	TRBV4-1	NA	TGTGCCAGCAGAGACCAGGGGAAGAACACTGAAGCTTTCTTT	CASRDQGKNTEAFF
TRBJ1-5	NA	TRBV2	NA	TGTGCCAGCTCCCGTGACATGAGTGGCAATCAGCCCCAGCATTTT	CASSRDMSGNQPQHF
TRBJ2-3	NA	TRBV6-5	once	TGTGCCAGCAGCCAACGGGTGGGCACAGATACGCAGTATTTT	CASSQRVGTDTQYF
TRBJ1-2	NA	TRBV5-1	NA	TGCGCCAGCAGCCCCGCCGGGGGAGATGGCTACACCTTC	CASSPAGGDGYTF
TRBJ2-7	NA	TRBV9	NA	TGTGCCAGCAGCGTTACAGCCACCTACGAGCAGTACTTC	CASSVTATYEQYF